This record concerns one T cell receptor beta chain sequence. Its antigen is currently unknown. This record belongs to a study of PD-1 blockade in mismatch repair-deficient tumors. Background on the study: Patients had around 11 mismatch repair-deficient cancer types and were previously treated and progressing. Whole-study findings and limits: Rapid post-treatment expansion, then contraction, generally preceding radiologic response, marked tumor-resident clones.

Mismatch repair deficiency was confirmed in all patients, by PCR or immunohistochemistry. TCRs were sequenced from three patients responding to pembrolizumab. Trimming removed 1 base from V and 5 bases from J, with 15 bases in between. CDR3 length: 15 residues. Germline V gene sequence: CDR1 SGHAT, CDR2 FQNNGV. Assay: immunoSEQ multiplex PCR; the TCRdb copy retains only in-frame clones and omits some. Of tens of thousands of clones in the sample, about four fifths were seen once. The clonotype originates from an adult with mismatch repair-deficient cancer. This sample comprised peripheral blood, obtained 44 weeks after starting pembrolizumab. The rearrangement uses TRBV11-2 and TRBJ2-7; D unresolved. The CDR3 DNA sequence: TGTGCCAGCAGCTTAGGTCCCCCGATTAGGAACGAGCAGTACTTC. Protein: CASSLGPPIRNEQYF. The full variable domain, with the rest looked up from reference TRBV11-2 and TRBJ2-7, is EAGVAQSPRYKIIEKRQSVAFWCNPISGHATLYWYQQILGQGPKLLIQFQNNGVVDDSQLPKDRFSAERLKGVDSTLKIQPAKLEDSAVYLCASSLGPPIRNEQYFGPGTRLTVT.